This entry lists 7 T cell receptor beta chains sequenced from one sample in a study of low-dose radiotherapy and immunotherapy resistance in tumors (dated by TCRdb to between 2020 and 2023). For sequencing, an Illumina HiSeq 2500 was employed. First-strand cDNA was synthesized using Superscript III and a set of TRAV- and TRBV-specific primers, so that both TCRalpha and TCRbeta chains were covered. TCRs were amplified for 20 PCR cycles with Phusion, using a constant-region primer paired with the adapter attached to the V primers. TCRdb reprocessing: public reads trimmed at Q25 with fastp, clones called with MiXCR, in-frame beta chains kept. Rows matching on CDR3 protein sequence are summarized as one entry with the most common DNA and genes. Present in this sample are tens of thousands of distinct CDR3 sequences, over 15% of which were seen just once. Clones ranked in the top ten supply about 1.3% of the sample.

The time point label for this specimen denotes: after trial treatment. Read against the paper, the sample's treatment or condition label means: LDRT plus nivolumab, ipilimumab, low-dose cyclophosphamide and aspirin (RACIN trial). The sequencing here drew on PBMCs, taken after low-dose radiotherapy plus immunotherapy. The receptors were sampled from a male donor with prostate cancer.

This clonotype has ten or more counts. The chain links TRBV3-1 to TRBJ2-3; tentative D call: TRBD1 (6 bases). Germline values: CDR1 LGHDT, CDR2 YNNKEL (reference sequence). The CDR3 loop spans 13 amino acids. V lost 5 bases and J 4 bases, leaving 10 bases between the germline ends. The CDR3 protein is CASSLQGSDTQYF. CDR3 DNA: TGTGCCAGCAGCTTACAGGGATCAGATACGCAGTATTTT.

The chain employs TRBV28 and TRBJ1-6, with D possibly TRBD1 on 5 matching bases. V lost 8 bases and J lost 10, with 24 bases in between. Germline V gives CDR1 MDHEN, CDR2 SYDVKM. CDR3 length: 16 amino acids. In DNA form, the CDR3 reads TGTGCCAGCGAGCTCGGACGGGGGTCTTATCGCTCACCCCTCCACTTT. It encodes CASELGRGSYRSPLHF.

As for this clonotype: This likely came from a read error, as a far larger clone is one base away. The gene calls are TRBV6-1 and TRBJ2-2; the D gene is possibly TRBD1 (6 bases). CDR1 is MNHNS, CDR2 SASEGT, per germline. The CDR3 length is 16 residues. The CDR3 region is CAGSLTGLSNTGELFF. The CDR3 DNA follows: TGTGCCGGCAGTCTTACAGGGTTATCGAACACCGGGGAGCTGTTTTTT.

This clonotype was seen ten or more times. The chain links TRBV7-2 to TRBJ2-7; a weak D match, TRBD1 (6 bases). CDR1 and CDR2 (germline): SGHTA, FQGNSA. The CDR3 sequence is 15 residues long. Trimming took off 7 bases at V and 3 bases at J, with 19 bases between the two ends. The CDR3 here is CASTLSPGVGYEQYF. In DNA, the CDR3 is TGTGCCAGCACCCTTAGCCCAGGGGTAGGCTACGAGCAGTACTTC. Drawing the rest from reference TRBV7-2 and TRBJ2-7, the complete variable domain is GAGVSQSPSNKVTEKGKDVELRCDPISGHTALYWYRQSLGQGLEFLIYFQGNSAPDKSGLPSDRFSAERTGGSVSTLTIQRTQQEDSAVYLCASTLSPGVGYEQYFGPGTRLTVT.

This clonotype has a count of ten or more. The chain links TRBV7-2 to TRBJ1-1; D gene unclear. The germline V gene encodes CDR1 SGHTA and CDR2 FQGNSA. This CDR3 comprises 12 residues. Trimming left V 5 bases short and J 1 base short, with 5 bases between. The CDR3 nucleotides read TGTGCCAGCAGCCCGAGGAACACTGAAGCTTTCTTT. As protein: CASSPRNTEAFF.

This clonotype showed up many times. The genes are TRBV4-3 and TRBJ2-3; unclear D gene. The CDR3 loop spans 13 amino acids. Germline V gene data show CDR1 as LGHNA and CDR2 as YSLEER. Trimming stripped 0 bases from V and 0 bases from J, with 1 base between. CDR3 coding DNA: TGCGCCAGCAGCCAAGAGAGCACAGATACGCAGTATTTT. This translates into CASSQESTDTQYF.

This clonotype was detected ten times or more. The chain links TRBV5-6 to TRBJ2-1, with D unclear. The V end lost 4 bases, the J end lost 10 bases, and 18 bases lay between the germline ends. From germline, CDR1 is SGHDT and CDR2 YYEEEE. The CDR3 runs 14 residues. The CDR3 is CASSPTLTKLEQFF. CDR3 sequence (DNA): TGTGCCAGCAGCCCAACTCTAACTAAACTCGAGCAGTTCTTC.